This T cell receptor beta chain was captured by sequencing in a study of regulatory T cells in long-lasting Graves disease. To note about this clonotype: The antigen remains unidentified. A much more abundant neighbour one base away suggests this may be a read error.

Study-level findings and limits: TRBV28, TRBJ1-2 and TRBJ2-5 were favored in persistent disease. Persistent patients had a count of shared public clonotypes (around 2,700) that exceeded that of new patients (roughly 1,000). Persistent Graves' patients possessed reduced TCR diversity relative to recently diagnosed ones.

Documented time point: persistent/refractory GD, antithyroid drugs over 5 years with positive TRAb. Extracted RNA from PBMCs served as the source of the TCR library. The authors drew patients from an endocrinology department in Xi'an, China. iRepertoire HTBI primers and Arm-PCR of CDR3 regions built TCR beta libraries. Each CDR3 protein gets one entry after TCRdb re-called the multiplex PCR reads with MiXCR. The sample consists of approximately 690,000 distinct CDR3 sequences, 25% to 30% of them appearing once. CDR1 and CDR2 from the germline V gene are DFQATT and SNEGSKA (reference sequence). This CDR3 comprises 13 residues.

The sequence was collected from a female donor with Graves disease. Material: peripheral blood mononuclear cells (PBMCs), obtained when the disease was refractory, from a patient treated with antithyroid drugs. The chain couples TRBV20-1 to TRBJ1-2; perhaps TRBD1 as D (6 bases). Here the CDR3 DNA reads TGCAGTGCTTTCGACAGGACCAACTATGGCTACGCCTTC. This gives the protein CSAFDRTNYGYAF.